A selection of T cell receptor beta chains follows, all from one sample in a study of blood T cell repertoires in COVID-19. Measured with immunoSEQ multiplex PCR; TCRdb has only the in-frame clones, and not every one. The table has 130,000 to 150,000 clones, around 85% seen once. Sequencing used peripheral blood. The receptors originated from a woman aged 40 to 55 with active or convalescent COVID-19. The CDR3 runs from the conserved cysteine through the conserved F or W. A D gene is named only where the DNA matches it firmly. Clone size is given for some rows only: seen once, a few or many times, or a class if the clone is expanded.

>NA|TRBV7-9|NA|TRBJ2-5
CASSQGLGTRETQYF
TGTGCCAGCAGCCAGGGGTTGGGGACAAGAGAGACCCAGTACTTC
>NA|TRBV27|NA|TRBJ2-7
CASSLGQSYEQYF
TGTGCCAGCAGCCTCGGACAGAGCTACGAGCAGTACTTC
>NA|TRBV5-1|NA|TRBJ2-5
CASSTLGPQETQYF
TGCGCCAGCAGCACCCTGGGGCCCCAAGAGACCCAGTACTTC
>NA|TRBV3-1/TRBV3-2|TRBD1|TRBJ1-2
CASSVRGGGYGYTF
TGTGCCAGCAGCGTCCGAGGGGGCGGGTATGGCTACACCTTC
>NA|TRBV28|NA|TRBJ2-7
CASTSWTVYEQYF
TGTGCCAGCACGTCTTGGACAGTTTACGAGCAGTACTTC
>NA|TRBV9|NA|TRBJ1-6
CASSEHLGGSPLHF
TGTGCCAGCAGCGAGCACCTGGGGGGGTCACCCCTCCACTTT
>once|TRBV6-2/TRBV6-3|TRBD2|TRBJ2-3
CASSYFGRGTDTQYF
TGTGCCAGCAGTTACTTTGGGAGGGGCACAGATACGCAGTATTTT
>NA|TRBV6-6|NA|TRBJ1-5
CASSPSGFFEDSNQPQHF
TGTGCCAGCAGTCCCTCGGGGTTTTTTGAGGATAGCAATCAGCCCCAGCATTTT
>NA|TRBV30|NA|TRBJ1-1
CAWKESLEAFF
TGTGCCTGGAAAGAGTCCTTAGAAGCTTTCTTT
>NA|TRBV28|NA|TRBJ1-2
CASSLGGGYYGYTF
TGTGCCAGCAGTTTGGGGGGTGGCTACTATGGCTACACCTTC
>NA|TRBV2|NA|TRBJ2-2
CASLSGLNTGELFF
TGTGCCAGCCTTAGCGGTCTGAACACCGGGGAGCTGTTTTTT
>NA|TRBV7-9|NA|TRBJ2-6
CASSRQTAAAVLTF
TGTGCCAGCAGCCGACAGACCGCCGCGGCCGTCCTGACTTTC
>NA|TRBV5-1|TRBD2|TRBJ2-1
CASSLAPLGSGLATDNEQFF
TGCGCCAGCAGCTTGGCCCCCTTAGGGTCGGGACTAGCGACTGACAATGAGCAGTTCTTC
>NA|TRBV29-1|TRBD1|TRBJ1-2
CSVEARTGTYGYTF
TGCAGCGTTGAAGCCCGGACAGGGACCTATGGCTACACCTTC
>NA|TRBV12-3/TRBV12-4|NA|TRBJ2-2
CASGDSNTGELFF
TGTGCCAGCGGGGACTCCAACACCGGGGAGCTGTTTTTT
>NA|TRBV7-9|TRBD1|TRBJ1-1
CASSTGTGGADTEAFF
TGTGCCAGCAGCACCGGGACAGGGGGCGCAGACACTGAAGCTTTCTTT
>once|TRBV7-2|TRBD1|TRBJ1-2
CASSSRRGTAYGYTF
TGTGCCAGCAGCTCCCGTCGCGGGACAGCCTATGGCTACACCTTC
>NA|TRBV5-4|TRBD1|TRBJ2-5
CASSPGQGETQYF
TGTGCCAGCAGCCCAGGACAGGGAGAGACCCAGTACTTC
>NA|TRBV21-1|NA|TRBJ1-2
CASSKRRGSEYGYTF
TGTGCCAGCAGCAAACGGAGGGGATCGGAATATGGCTACACCTTC
>NA|TRBV3-1/TRBV3-2|NA|TRBJ2-2
CASSQGGGPRNTGELFF
TGTGCCAGCAGCCAAGGGGGGGGGCCCCGAAACACCGGGGAGCTGTTTTTT
>NA|TRBV7-8|NA|TRBJ2-7
CASSLSGTRTIDEQYF
TGTGCCAGCAGCTTGTCCGGGACACGGACAATCGACGAGCAGTACTTC
>once|TRBV5-8|NA|TRBJ2-7
CASSAVSGGRLSYEQYF
TGTGCCAGCAGCGCCGTTTCCGGCGGGCGCCTCTCCTACGAGCAGTACTTC
>NA|TRBV9|TRBD2|TRBJ2-3
CASATSGTYDTDTQYF
TGTGCCAGCGCGACTAGCGGGACCTATGACACAGATACGCAGTATTTT
>once|TRBV28|NA|TRBJ1-5
CASSLGGGGNQPQHF
TGTGCCAGCAGTTTGGGGGGGGGCGGCAATCAGCCCCAGCATTTT
>NA|TRBV5-8|NA|TRBJ2-5
CATKSWRVQETQYF
TGTGCCACCAAAAGCTGGAGGGTACAAGAGACCCAGTACTTC
>NA|TRBV9|TRBD1|TRBJ1-2
CASSVSLPDRTYGYTF
TGTGCCAGCAGCGTAAGCTTACCGGACAGGACCTATGGCTACACCTTC
>NA|TRBV5-1|TRBD2|TRBJ2-1
CASSSLAGESYNEQFF
TGCGCCAGCAGCTCTCTAGCGGGGGAGTCCTACAATGAGCAGTTCTTC
>few|TRBV2|TRBD2|TRBJ2-3
CASSETGLAGGAIGYF
TGTGCCAGCAGTGAAACGGGACTAGCGGGAGGAGCTATTGGGTATTTT
>NA|TRBV28|NA|TRBJ1-1
CASSPASGGVTEAFF
TGTGCCAGCAGTCCCGCTAGCGGGGGGGTCACTGAAGCTTTCTTT
>NA|TRBV9|NA|TRBJ2-2
CASNEGSWTGELFF
TGTGCCAGCAACGAGGGCAGTTGGACCGGGGAGCTGTTTTTT
>NA|TRBV11-2|NA|TRBJ2-1
CASSLGPWVKSYNEQFF
TGTGCCAGCAGCTTGGGCCCTTGGGTAAAGTCCTACAATGAGCAGTTCTTC